Listed here are 28 T cell receptor beta chains from one sample, sequenced in a study of CD8+CD57+ T cells in acquired aplastic anemia. Flow cytometry had shown expanded CD8+CD57+ cells in the patients chosen for sequencing. Genomic DNA, serving as template, underwent TCR beta VDJ and CDR3 profiling. TCRdb reprocessed the reads with MiXCR, giving one entry per CDR3 protein. The table records more than 200,000 distinct CDR3 sequences, roughly 50% of them present only once. Material for sequencing was sorted CD4+, CD8+, or CD8+CD57+ T cells (not recorded which) from PBMCs. Receptor source: a human donor with aplastic anemia.

The sample holds many counts of this clonotype. This sequence joins TRBV2 and TRBJ2-3; 8 bases map to TRBD2. The ends lost 5 bases at V and 0 bases at J; junction bases unmatched: 10. CDR1 and CDR2 (germline): SNHLY, FYNNEI. CDR3 length: 17 amino acids. The DNA of the CDR3 is TGTGCCAGCAGTAGAAGCGGGGGTCCATCTAGCACAGATACGCAGTATTTT. Its translation: CASSRSGGPSSTDTQYF. The complete variable domain, with remaining parts taken from reference TRBV2 and TRBJ2-3, reads EPEVTQTPSHQVTQMGQEVILRCVPISNHLYFYWYRQILGQKVEFLVSFYNNEISEKSEIFDDQFSVERPDGSNFTLKIRSTKLEDSAMYFCASSRSGGPSSTDTQYFGPGTRLTVL.

This clonotype appeared a few times. The chain combines TRBV4-1 with TRBJ1-4, with D perhaps matching TRBD1 (5 bases). The CDR3 spans 19 residues. Germline V lookup: CDR1 MGHRA, CDR2 YSYEKL. Trimming shortened V by 2 bases and J by 5 bases, and 24 bases separated the two germline ends. The CDR3 is CASSQPTGEIGKGNEKLFF. The CDR3 DNA is TGCGCCAGCAGCCAACCCACCGGGGAGATCGGTAAGGGGAATGAAAAACTGTTTTTT.

This clonotype was seen only once. The rearrangement joins TRBV10-1 to TRBJ1-6; D possibly corresponds to TRBD1 (5 bases). This CDR3 spans 13 amino acids. V lost 4 bases, J lost 8 bases, and 9 bases lay in between. Germline V gene data show CDR1 as WNHNN and CDR2 as SYGVQD (reference sequence). In DNA form, the CDR3 reads TGCGCCAGCAGTGTACAGGTGGATTCACCCCTCCACTTT. As protein: CASSVQVDSPLHF.

About this clonotype itself: Possible read error: a much larger clone is one base away. The CDR3 carries no conserved terminal phenylalanine or tryptophan, so it likely arises from a read error. V and J are TRBV19 and TRBJ2-5; D is tentatively TRBD1 or TRBD2 (5 bases each). CDR3 length: 17 amino acids. Per germline, CDR1 LNHDA and CDR2 SQIVND (reference sequence). The V end lost 3 bases, the J end lost 5 bases, and 22 bases lay between the germline ends. The CDR3 sequence: CASSITPGPTTPETQYL. CDR3 in DNA: TGTGCCAGTAGTATTACTCCGGGACCTACGACCCCGGAGACCCAGTACCTC.

This clonotype was picked up a small number of times. The V and J genes are TRBV20-1 and TRBJ2-1; TRBD1 matches at 11 bases. Germline loops: CDR1 DFQATT, CDR2 SNEGSKA (reference sequence). The CDR3 consists of 15 residues. V shed 2 bases and J 6 bases; nucleotides not matched to a gene: 6. CDR3 sequence reads: CSARNPGQGGNEQFF. The CDR3 DNA reads as TGCAGTGCTAGAAACCCGGGACAGGGGGGCAATGAGCAGTTCTTC.

This chain uses TRBV29-1 with TRBJ2-6; 9 nucleotides align to TRBD1. The junction had 10 bases not matched to a gene; V was cut back by 8 bases and J by 2 bases. CDR1 and CDR2 from the germline V gene are SQVTM and ANQGSEA. The CDR3 runs 16 residues. The CDR3 here is CSPWTGDVAGANVLTF. DNA of the CDR3: TGCAGCCCATGGACAGGGGATGTTGCTGGGGCCAACGTCCTGACTTTC.

This clonotype has just one count. This sequence joins TRBV15 and TRBJ2-7; D might be TRBD2 (6 bases). The CDR3 runs 17 residues. V gave up 0 bases and J gave up 2 bases, with 17 bases separating them. In germline, CDR1 is LNHNV, CDR2 YYDKDF (reference sequence). In nucleotides, the CDR3 is TGTGCCACCAGCAGAGAATTGGGACTGACTTTAACCTACGAGCAGTACTTC. This translates into CATSRELGLTLTYEQYF.

The chain carries TRBV15 and TRBJ1-6, with TRBD1 matching 7 bases. The CDR3 sequence is 15 residues long. Germline V gene data show CDR1 as LNHNV and CDR2 as YYDKDF (reference sequence). V lost 0 bases to trimming and J lost 8 bases; unmatched junction nucleotides: 4. The CDR3 nucleotides are TGTGCCACCAGCAGAGATAAGACAGGGTATTCACCCCTCCACTTT. This encodes CATSRDKTGYSPLHF. Drawing the rest from reference TRBV15 and TRBJ1-6, the complete variable domain is DAMVIQNPRYQVTQFGKPVTLSCSQTLNHNVMYWYQQKSSQAPKLLFHYYDKDFNNEADTPDNFQSRRPNTSFCFLDIRSPGLGDTAMYLCATSRDKTGYSPLHFGNGTRLTVT.

This clonotype has a single count. The chain is built from TRBV29-1 and TRBJ1-1; TRBD1 aligns across 7 bases. The germline CDR1 and CDR2 sequences are SQVTM and ANQGSEA. The CDR3 contains 14 residues. The J segment lost 8 bases and the V segment lost 6 bases, leaving 15 bases of the junction unmatched. CDR3 in amino acids: CSVILGTDLTEAFF. For the CDR3, the DNA is TGCAGCGTAATACTAGGGACAGACCTTACCGAAGCTTTCTTT.

This clonotype was seen many times. V usage is TRBV6-1 and J usage is TRBJ2-1; D perhaps matches TRBD1 (5 bases). The CDR3 runs to 14 residues. In germline, CDR1 is MNHNS, CDR2 SASEGT. V dropped 7 bases and J dropped 6 bases, with 16 bases sitting between them. CDR3 loop: CASTTQGQSNEQFF. As DNA, the CDR3 is TGTGCCAGCACTACCCAAGGACAAAGCAATGAGCAGTTCTTC.

CDR3 region: CSVSLRAYGYTF. Written as DNA, the CDR3 is TGCAGTGTGTCCCTCAGGGCCTATGGCTACACCTTC. This sequence joins TRBV20-1 and TRBJ1-2; possibly TRBD1 for D (5 bases). CDR1 and CDR2 from the germline V gene are DFQATT and SNEGSKA (reference sequence). Trimming stripped 7 bases from V and 4 bases from J, with 13 bases between. The CDR3 has 12 amino acids.

This clonotype was detected ten times or more. The chain carries TRBV6-6 and TRBJ2-5, with D unresolved. This CDR3 region has 13 residues. V was shortened by 6 bases and J by 0 bases, with 8 bases between the two germline ends. Germline CDR1 is MNHNY and CDR2 is SVGAGI (reference sequence). CDR3 sequence (DNA): TGTGCCAGCAGCCGGAGTCACCAAGAGACCCAGTACTTC. Encoded protein: CASSRSHQETQYF.

This clonotype was seen ten or more times. The V and J genes are TRBV6-1 and TRBJ1-1; perhaps TRBD1 as D (6 bases). This CDR3 is built from 14 residues. In germline, CDR1 is MNHNS, CDR2 SASEGT. V was cut by 10 bases and J by 4 bases, with 19 bases left in between. CDR3 nucleotide sequence: TGTGCCACCTCCTTAACAGGGCAGGGCACTGAAGCTTTCTTT. It is translated as CATSLTGQGTEAFF.

The table lists this clonotype with many counts. This CDR3 reads CASSEEGWNQPQHF. For the CDR3, the DNA is TGTGCCAGCAGCGAGGAGGGGTGGAATCAGCCCCAGCATTTT. The J gene is TRBJ1-5, the V gene TRBV7-9, with D perhaps TRBD1 (5 bases). The CDR3 consists of 14 residues. The germline V gene encodes CDR1 SEHNR and CDR2 FQNEAQ (reference sequence). V was clipped by 5 bases and J by 4 bases, with 12 bases between them.

Ten or more counts support this clonotype. The V gene is TRBV12-3 or TRBV12-4, the J gene TRBJ1-1, with D unclear. The CDR3 is 14 residues long. V was cut by 1 base and J by 1 base, with 7 bases left in between. DNA for the CDR3: TGTGCCAGCAGTTTAGGGCAGACGAACACTGAAGCTTTCTTT. It is translated as CASSLGQTNTEAFF.

This clonotype appeared many times. V gene TRBV15 combines with J gene TRBJ2-1; TRBD1 matches at 7 bases. The CDR3 is 15 residues long. Germline-derived CDR1 and CDR2 are LNHNV and YYDKDF (reference sequence). Losses at the gene ends were 2 bases for V and 6 bases for J; bases not matched to a gene: 7. Here the CDR3 DNA reads TGTGCCACCAGCAGACACCCGGGACAGATCAATGAGCAGTTCTTC. It yields the protein CATSRHPGQINEQFF.

This clonotype occurred many times. The rearrangement links TRBV5-1 to TRBJ2-5; 7 bases map to TRBD1. The germline CDR1 and CDR2 sequences are SGHRS and YFSETQ. This CDR3 has 14 amino acids. J was trimmed by 3 bases and V by 2 bases; bases with no gene match: 4. The CDR3 DNA reads TGCGCCAGCAGCTTCGACAGGGCTAAAGAGACCCAGTACTTC. Residues: CASSFDRAKETQYF. Drawing the rest from reference TRBV5-1 and TRBJ2-5, the complete variable domain is KAGVTQTPRYLIKTRGQQVTLSCSPISGHRSVSWYQQTPGQGLQFLFEYFSETQRNKGNFPGRFSGRQFSNSRSEMNVSTLELGDSALYLCASSFDRAKETQYFGPGTRLLVL.

The V call is TRBV24-1, the J call TRBJ2-5; 7 bases agree with TRBD1. The V and J ends lost 6 bases and 7 bases, in that order; junction bases with no gene match: 13. Germline V gives CDR1 KGHDR, CDR2 SFDVKD. This CDR3 has 15 residues. CDR3 DNA: TGTGCCACCAGTAGGACAGGAGGAGGCTCGGGGACCCAGTACTTC. As protein: CATSRTGGGSGTQYF.

Note on this clonotype: A read error is possible here, since a much larger clone lies one base away. The rearrangement links TRBV20-1 to TRBJ2-5, with a possible D match to TRBD2 (5 bases). The CDR3 has 16 amino acids. The V end lost 6 bases, the J end lost 0 bases, and 20 bases lay between the germline ends. Per the germline V gene, CDR1 is DFQATT and CDR2 is SNEGSKA (reference sequence). CDR3 residues: CSASAPSEGYQETQYF. The CDR3, as DNA: TGCAGTGCCTCGGCCCCCAGCGAGGGTTACCAAGAGACCCAGTACTTC.

The table lists this clonotype with many counts. The chain employs TRBV19 and TRBJ2-2, with D unclear. CDR3 length: 14 amino acids. Germline CDR1 reads LNHDA; CDR2 reads SQIVND (reference sequence). The germline V and J ends were trimmed by 4 bases and 5 bases, with 11 bases remaining between them. The CDR3 nucleotides are TGTGCCAGTAGTACATCCCACCGGACCGGGGAGCTGTTTTTT. Encoded protein: CASSTSHRTGELFF.

This clonotype was recorded only once. The gene calls are TRBV10-3 and TRBJ2-7; D gene uncertain. V was pared by 9 bases and J by 3 bases, with 3 bases between. Germline CDR1 reads ENHRY; CDR2 reads SYGVKD. This CDR3 contains 9 residues. Here the CDR3 DNA reads TGTGCCATAGGCTACGAGCAGTACTTC. This sequence encodes CAIGYEQYF.

This chain connects TRBV2 to TRBJ2-5; 11 bases line up with TRBD2. With V trimmed by 7 bases and J by 4 bases, 8 bases remained unmatched. From germline, CDR1 is SNHLY and CDR2 FYNNEI. The CDR3 spans 15 residues. CDR3 residues: CASKLAGAGLETQYF. CDR3 nucleotide sequence: TGTGCCAGCAAACTAGCGGGGGCAGGTTTAGAGACCCAGTACTTC.

This chain uses TRBV20-1 with TRBJ2-1; no definite D call. Per germline, CDR1 DFQATT and CDR2 SNEGSKA (reference sequence). The CDR3 runs 11 residues. Trimming took off 3 bases at V and 7 bases at J, with 7 bases between the two ends. The CDR3: CSASLGNEQFF. The CDR3 DNA reads TGCAGTGCTAGCCTAGGTAATGAGCAGTTCTTC.

Note on this clonotype: A much more abundant neighbour one base away suggests this may be a read error. The chain couples TRBV7-8 to TRBJ2-7; D gene ambiguous. Germline CDR1 and CDR2: SGHVS and FQNEAQ. The CDR3 has 13 residues. Here the CDR3 reads CASKGPANYEQCF. CDR3 DNA sequence: TGTGCCAGCAAGGGCCCGGCGAACTACGAGCAGTGCTTC.

This clonotype was seen many times. The genes are TRBV4-1 and TRBJ1-2; TRBD1 matches at 8 bases. V was clipped by 1 base and J by 0 bases; unmatched bases: 1. Germline lookup yields CDR1 MGHRA and CDR2 YSYEKL. CDR3 length equals 15 residues. The CDR3 loop reads CASSQGDRSNYGYTF. Here the CDR3 DNA reads TGCGCCAGCAGCCAAGGGGACAGGTCTAACTATGGCTACACCTTC.

This sequence joins TRBV10-3 and TRBJ2-7; no reliable D call. V was pared by 7 bases and J by 3 bases, with 16 bases between. Germline V CDR1 and CDR2: ENHRY, SYGVKD. The CDR3 covers 14 residues. Written as DNA, the CDR3 is TGTGCCATCAAGTGCTATCTGGGAATCTACGAGCAGTACTTC. The encoded protein is CAIKCYLGIYEQYF.

This rearrangement joins TRBV7-3 to TRBJ1-6; unclear D gene. The CDR3 has 15 residues. CDR1 is SGHTA, CDR2 FQGTGA, per germline. Trimming stripped 5 bases from V and 8 bases from J, with 16 bases between. CDR3 residues: CASSQELNRDSPLHF. The DNA of the CDR3 is TGTGCCAGCAGCCAAGAACTAAATCGAGATTCACCCCTCCACTTT. Supplemented by reference TRBV7-3 and TRBJ1-6, the full variable domain reads GAGVSQTPSNKVTEKGKYVELRCDPISGHTALYWYRQSLGQGPEFLIYFQGTGAADDSGLPNDRFFAVRPEGSVSTLKIQRTERGDSAVYLCASSQELNRDSPLHFGNGTRLTVT.

This sequence joins TRBV3-1 and TRBJ1-4; a weak D match, TRBD1 (5 bases). The germline V gene encodes CDR1 LGHDT and CDR2 YNNKEL (reference sequence). Trimming shortened V by 3 bases and J by 5 bases, and 10 bases separated the two germline ends. The CDR3 totals 14 residues. The CDR3 is CASSHIEGNEKLFF. The CDR3 region has the DNA TGTGCCAGCAGCCATATAGAGGGGAATGAAAAACTGTTTTTT.